The entry that follows covers one T cell receptor beta chain sequence. The entry originates in a study of cytomegalovirus exposure and HLA in healthy donors. Produced via immunoSEQ multiplex PCR; TCRdb's table is partial and in-frame only. Of tens of thousands of clones in the sample, 92% were seen once. The CDR3 totals 15 residues. V lost 7 bases, J lost 4 bases, and 17 bases lay in between. Germline loops: CDR1 SGDLS, CDR2 YYNGEE. This rearrangement joins TRBV9 to TRBJ2-2, with a weak D call TRBD2 (5 bases). The sequence derives from a woman aged 18-29 years in good health and CMV-seronegative. Sequences were obtained from PBMCs. CDR3 sequence: CASDEGERLTGELFF. The CDR3 region has the DNA TGTGCCAGCGATGAGGGAGAACGGCTCACCGGGGAGCTGTTTTTT.